This entry lists 7 T cell receptor beta chains sequenced from one sample in a study of shared T cell receptors in the human thymus (dated by TCRdb to about 2021). The library was produced with the immunoSEQ multiplex PCR assay. TCRdb re-hosts the immuneACCESS table, in-frame sequences only. Its copies lack some clones; in the studies checked, an unresolved V gene accounts for under half of them, and the cause for the rest is not known. Present in this sample are about 660,000 clones, more than 75% of which were seen just once. Roughly 0.0097% of the sample is in the top ten clones. The data were also submitted as part of a second study, on human thymus T cells.

The source material was thymocytes. These receptors came from a boy in the first two years of life with a congenital heart defect. Donor details come from another sample of the same person, matched by shared clones.

V and J are TRBV18 and TRBJ2-3; D not certain. Germline values: CDR1 KGHSH, CDR2 LQKENI. This CDR3 spans 12 amino acids. V was pared by 4 bases and J by 7 bases, with 9 bases between. The CDR3 DNA is TGTGCCAGCTCACGACCTGTAAATACGCAGTATTTT. It encodes CASSRPVNTQYF.

The rearrangement links TRBV19 to TRBJ2-7; D gene uncertain. The CDR3 contains 13 residues. Between the trimmed V and J ends, which lost 4 bases and 0 bases, there was a span of 7 bases. Germline CDR1 LNHDA, CDR2 SQIVND (reference sequence). CDR3 DNA: TGTGCCAGTAGTAGCGGCACCTCCTACGAGCAGTACTTC. Its translation: CASSSGTSYEQYF.

The V and J genes are TRBV25-1 and TRBJ2-3, with D tentatively TRBD1 (6 bases). Germline lookup yields CDR1 MGHDK and CDR2 SYGVNS. This CDR3 comprises 15 residues. V lost 3 bases and J lost 0, with 10 bases in between. The DNA of the CDR3 is TGTGCCAGCAGTGAGTTACAGGGAAGCACAGATACGCAGTATTTT. This translates into CASSELQGSTDTQYF.

The CDR3 protein is CASSQIGLARGADTQYF. DNA for the CDR3: TGCGCCAGCAGCCAGATAGGACTAGCGAGGGGGGCAGATACGCAGTATTTT. The chain carries TRBV4-3 and TRBJ2-3; 9 bases agree with TRBD2. From germline, CDR1 is LGHNA and CDR2 YSLEER. The CDR3 has 17 amino acids. Germline trimming cut 3 bases from V and 4 bases from J; bases unmatched to any gene: 11.

The chain recombines TRBV5-4 with TRBJ2-7, with D possibly TRBD1 on 6 matching bases. Trimming left V 0 bases short and J 2 bases short, with 15 bases between. Germline V gives CDR1 SGHNT, CDR2 YYREEE (reference sequence). This CDR3 has 16 residues. In DNA form, the CDR3 reads TGTGCCAGCAGCTTGGACCTTAGTAGGGGGACCTACGAGCAGTACTTC. Protein: CASSLDLSRGTYEQYF.

This clone was seen just once. The V call is TRBV7-6, the J call TRBJ2-2; tentatively, D is TRBD2 (6 bases). The CDR3 extends over 13 amino acids. Germline V CDR1 and CDR2: SGHVS, FNYEAQ. The V gene lost 3 bases and the J gene lost 5 bases, with 7 bases spanning the gap. This CDR3 reads CASSFGGTGELFF. The CDR3 DNA follows: TGTGCCAGCAGCTTTGGAGGGACCGGGGAGCTGTTTTTT.

This chain uses TRBV1 with TRBJ2-3; the table's D gene call, TRBD2, was not cross checked with the DNA. TRBV1 is marked as a pseudogene. The CDR3 loop spans 16 amino acids. The CDR3 is CSSSPARGRARDTQYF. The CDR3 DNA reads as TGCTCCAGCAGCCCCGCACGCGGGAGGGCAAGAGATACGCAGTATTTT.